These 31 T cell receptor beta chains were sequenced from one sample in a study of cytomegalovirus exposure and HLA in healthy donors. TCRdb's copy holds only in-frame clones and misses some; the assay was immunoSEQ multiplex PCR. The sample has fewer than 100,000 clones; approximately 94% are singletons. The sample taken for sequencing was PBMCs. All receptors come from a woman under 30 in good health and CMV-seropositive.

The chain couples TRBV27 to TRBJ2-7, with D perhaps matching TRBD1 (6 bases). The V end lost 6 bases, the J end lost 3 bases, and 15 bases lay between the germline ends. There are 14 residues in the CDR3. CDR1 is MNHEY, CDR2 SMNVEV, per germline (reference sequence). CDR3 region: CASSLGQRGYEQYF. The CDR3 region has the DNA TGTGCCAGCAGCCTAGGACAGAGAGGCTACGAGCAGTACTTC.

The chain recombines TRBV4-2 with TRBJ2-3; 7 nucleotides match TRBD2. Trimming at V came to 0 bases and at J to 1 base, leaving 4 bases not matched to a gene. This CDR3 spans 16 amino acids. Germline V gene data show CDR1 as LGHNA and CDR2 as YNFKEQ. The CDR3 spells CASSQDGTSGTDTQYF. The CDR3 DNA is TGTGCCAGCAGCCAAGATGGCACTAGCGGCACAGATACGCAGTATTTT.

The rearrangement uses TRBV7-2 and TRBJ2-3; 9 bases are shared with TRBD1. J lost 11 bases, V lost 5 bases, and 14 bases had no gene match. CDR3 length: 15 amino acids. Germline V gene sequence: CDR1 SGHTA, CDR2 FQGNSA. The CDR3 nucleotides read TGTGCCAGCAGCCAGGCGGGACAGGGAGGACTAAGGCAGTATTTT. Residues: CASSQAGQGGLRQYF.

Details on this clone: Other DNA sequences in the sample encode the same CDR3. The chain recombines TRBV7-7 with TRBJ2-1, with TRBD2 matching 10 bases. Trimming at V came to 5 bases and at J to 9 bases, leaving 10 bases not matched to a gene. CDR3 length: 15 amino acids. Germline V gives CDR1 SSHAT, CDR2 FNYEAQ (reference sequence). CDR3 residues: CASSPLAGEILEQFF. In DNA, the CDR3 is TGTGCCAGCAGCCCGCTAGCGGGAGAGATCCTTGAGCAGTTCTTC.

The V call is TRBV28, the J call TRBJ1-2; tentatively, D is TRBD1 (5 bases). The CDR3 totals 14 residues. V lost 7 bases to trimming and J lost 4 bases, with 16 bases between them. CDR1 is MDHEN and CDR2 is SYDVKM in the germline V gene. CDR3 in amino acids: CASTGGSGPYGYTF. Written as DNA, the CDR3 is TGTGCCAGCACCGGGGGGTCAGGGCCCTATGGCTACACCTTC.

The CDR3 loop reads CASSLRGLGNSPLHF. The DNA of the CDR3 is TGTGCCAGCAGTTTAAGGGGGCTGGGTAATTCACCCCTCCACTTT. The chain carries TRBV28 and TRBJ1-6; TRBD1 matches 7 bases. Losses at the gene ends were 2 bases for V and 6 bases for J; bases not matched to a gene: 4. The CDR3 is 15 amino acids. Per the germline V gene, CDR1 is MDHEN and CDR2 is SYDVKM. Combining the CDR3 with reference TRBV28 and TRBJ1-6 gives the whole variable domain DVKVTQSSRYLVKRTGEKVFLECVQDMDHENMFWYRQDPGLGLRLIYFSYDVKMKEKGDIPEGYSVSREKKERFSLILESASTNQTSMYLCASSLRGLGNSPLHFGNGTRLTVT.

The chain uses TRBV4-3 and TRBJ2-1, with 14 bases aligning to TRBD2. CDR3 length equals 18 residues. The germline gives CDR1 LGHNA, CDR2 YSLEER. The V gene end was trimmed by 0 bases and the J gene end by 8 bases; junction bases not matched to a gene: 9. CDR3: CASSQDLGTSGSWDEQFF. The CDR3 region has the DNA TGCGCCAGCAGCCAAGATCTGGGGACTAGCGGGAGTTGGGATGAGCAGTTCTTC.

The J gene is TRBJ2-5, the V gene TRBV7-8; 7 bases fit TRBD1. This CDR3 has 15 residues. Germline V gives CDR1 SGHVS, CDR2 FQNEAQ. After removal of 6 bases from V and 3 bases from J, the junction contained 10 bases not matched to a gene. The CDR3, as DNA: TGTGCCAGCAGAAGCGACAGGGTGGGAAAAGAGACCCAGTACTTC. Protein product: CASRSDRVGKETQYF.

The chain has TRBV6-4 and TRBJ2-7; no clear D. Trimming cost V 6 bases and J 6 bases, with 12 bases left between them. Per the germline V gene, CDR1 is MRHNA and CDR2 is SNTAGT. The CDR3 runs 12 residues. CDR3: CASRYTTSEQYF. CDR3 DNA: TGTGCCAGCAGGTACACCACGTCCGAGCAGTACTTC.

V usage is TRBV6-6 and J usage is TRBJ1-1; no definite D call. V was clipped by 2 bases and J by 0 bases, with 7 bases between them. The CDR3 totals 14 residues. From germline, CDR1 is MNHNY and CDR2 SVGAGI (reference sequence). Written as DNA, the CDR3 is TGTGCCAGCAGTTACCTTGAGGTGAACACTGAAGCTTTCTTT. Amino acids: CASSYLEVNTEAFF.

This chain joins TRBV5-4 and TRBJ1-1, with 9 bases that match TRBD1. CDR3 length: 12 residues. After removal of 4 bases from V and 8 bases from J, the junction contained 3 bases not matched to a gene. CDR1 is SGHNT, CDR2 YYREEE, per germline (reference sequence). The CDR3: CASSPGQGEAFF. The CDR3 DNA sequence: TGTGCCAGCAGCCCCGGACAGGGGGAAGCTTTCTTT.

V and J are TRBV6-5 and TRBJ1-6, with TRBD1 matching over 7 bases. Germline CDR1 is MNHEY and CDR2 is SVGAGI. This CDR3 is 15 amino acids long. V lost 5 bases, J lost 12 bases, and 13 bases stayed unmatched. The CDR3 reads CASSARTGQSIPLHF. The CDR3 coding sequence is TGTGCCAGCAGTGCTCGGACAGGACAGAGTATACCCCTCCACTTT.

V is TRBV7-9 and J is TRBJ1-4, with no clear D. The CDR3 spans 14 residues. V was cut by 4 bases and J by 8 bases, with 14 bases left in between. In germline, CDR1 is SEHNR, CDR2 FQNEAQ (reference sequence). The CDR3 is CASSSQRTQEKLFF. In DNA, the CDR3 is TGTGCCAGCAGCTCACAACGCACCCAAGAAAAACTGTTTTTT.

The V and J genes are TRBV11-2 and TRBJ1-5; D gene uncertain. The V gene's germline CDR1 is SGHAT and CDR2 FQNNGV. Trimming shortened V by 0 bases and J by 7 bases, and 13 bases separated the two germline ends. There are 15 residues in the CDR3. As DNA, the CDR3 is TGTGCCAGCAGCTTAGATTTCGGGGAAAGACAGCCCCAGCATTTT. This translates into CASSLDFGERQPQHF.

In nucleotides, the CDR3 is TGCGCCAGCAGCCAAGGACAGACCTCTGGGGCCAACGTCCTGACTTTC. Translating gives CASSQGQTSGANVLTF. The rearrangement joins TRBV4-1 to TRBJ2-6, with a weak D call TRBD1 (5 bases). V was cut by 1 base and J by 0 bases, with 7 bases left in between. The germline CDR1 and CDR2 sequences are MGHRA and YSYEKL. The CDR3 is 16 amino acids.

V is TRBV6-1 and J is TRBJ2-4; TRBD1 agrees at 7 bases. Trimming removed 6 bases from V and 3 bases from J; junction bases left unmatched: 8. CDR1 MNHNS and CDR2 SASEGT come from the germline V gene. The CDR3 length is 15 residues. This chain's CDR3 is CASSPSTGIKNIQYF. CDR3 DNA sequence: TGTGCCAGCAGCCCATCGACAGGGATCAAAAACATTCAGTACTTC.

This chain joins TRBV7-3 and TRBJ2-7, with 7 bases matching TRBD1. The length of the CDR3 is 15 residues. CDR1 and CDR2 from the germline V gene are SGHTA and FQGTGA. V was clipped by 2 bases and J by 1 base; unmatched bases: 5. CDR3 DNA sequence: TGTGCCAGCAGCTTATTAGGGACAGATTCCTACGAGCAGTACTTC. It translates to CASSLLGTDSYEQYF.

The rearrangement links TRBV5-8 to TRBJ2-7, with D unclear. The V and J ends lost 2 bases and 0 bases respectively, with 9 bases between them. Germline lookup yields CDR1 SGHTS and CDR2 YDEGEE. This CDR3 region has 14 residues. CDR3 in DNA: TGTGCCAGCAGCTTTGACTCGTCCTCCTACGAGCAGTACTTC. Protein: CASSFDSSSYEQYF.

This chain uses TRBV4-1 with TRBJ1-3; tentatively, D is TRBD1 (5 bases). V was shortened by 0 bases and J by 0 bases, with 15 bases between the two germline ends. This CDR3 is built from 18 residues. The germline V gene encodes CDR1 MGHRA and CDR2 YSYEKL. The CDR3 is CASSQEGYQGLSGNTIYF. CDR3 nucleotide sequence: TGCGCCAGCAGCCAAGAAGGCTATCAGGGCCTCTCTGGAAACACCATATATTTT.

This rearrangement joins TRBV15 to TRBJ2-5; D remains ambiguous. The CDR3 has 14 residues. Between the trimmed V and J ends, which lost 0 bases and 4 bases, there was a span of 9 bases. Germline V gene data show CDR1 as LNHNV and CDR2 as YYDKDF (reference sequence). CDR3 coding DNA: TGTGCCACCAGCAGAGATCGGAGAGTAGAGACCCAGTACTTC. This encodes CATSRDRRVETQYF.

This chain joins TRBV21-1 and TRBJ1-5; TRBD1 was called by the table and not checked on the DNA. TRBV21-1 is noted as a pseudogene. The CDR3 length is 16 residues. The CDR3 reads CASSKERGQGLQPQHF. Written as DNA, the CDR3 is TGTGCCAGCAGCAAAGAAAGGGGACAGGGGCTTCAGCCCCAGCATTTT.

The gene calls are TRBV4-2 and TRBJ2-5; 9 bases line up with TRBD2. CDR3 length: 15 amino acids. The J segment lost 1 base and the V segment lost 2 bases, leaving 2 bases of the junction unmatched. Germline V gene data show CDR1 as LGHNA and CDR2 as YNFKEQ. CDR3: CASSQLAGSQETQYF. The CDR3 DNA reads TGTGCCAGCAGCCAACTAGCGGGGAGCCAAGAGACCCAGTACTTC.

This rearrangement joins TRBV29-1 to TRBJ2-2; a possible D gene is TRBD2 (6 bases). V lost 4 bases and J lost 2, with 17 bases in between. The CDR3 is made up of 16 amino acids. Germline V gene lookup returns CDR1 SQVTM and CDR2 ANQGSEA. The CDR3 DNA follows: TGCAGCGTTGGGAGCGGAGGGATCCCAAACACCGGGGAGCTGTTTTTT. It specifies CSVGSGGIPNTGELFF.

This chain joins TRBV5-1 and TRBJ2-7, with a possible D match to TRBD2 (6 bases). Trimming removed 0 bases from V and 0 bases from J, with 10 bases in between. The CDR3 consists of 15 residues. CDR1 is SGHRS and CDR2 is YFSETQ in the germline V gene. The CDR3 region has the DNA TGCGCCAGCAGCTTGGCCACGGGGGACTCCTACGAGCAGTACTTC. Protein sequence: CASSLATGDSYEQYF.

The rearrangement uses TRBV5-1 and TRBJ2-5, with D perhaps TRBD1 (5 bases). CDR1 is SGHRS, CDR2 YFSETQ, per germline. V lost 5 bases to trimming and J lost 4 bases, with 12 bases between them. This CDR3 has 13 amino acids. CDR3 loop: CASSVQGGETQYF. CDR3 DNA sequence: TGCGCCAGCAGTGTTCAGGGTGGAGAGACCCAGTACTTC.

This chain joins TRBV28 and TRBJ1-2, with D hard to call. Germline V gives CDR1 MDHEN, CDR2 SYDVKM. The CDR3 extends over 16 amino acids. Trimming removed 4 bases from V and 4 bases from J, with 19 bases in between. CDR3 coding DNA: TGTGCCAGCAGTTCCCCGGGAGGCCCTCGGGTCTATGGCTACACCTTC. Translation gives CASSSPGGPRVYGYTF.

V usage is TRBV27 and J usage is TRBJ2-3; 14 bases match TRBD2. The V and J ends lost 8 bases and 9 bases, in that order; junction bases with no gene match: 10. This CDR3 is 15 amino acids long. CDR1 and CDR2 from the germline V gene are MNHEY and SMNVEV (reference sequence). The CDR3 DNA reads TGTGCCAGCCAGACTGGGACTAGCGGGAGAGGGACGCAGTATTTT. It is translated as CASQTGTSGRGTQYF.

V and J are TRBV5-6 and TRBJ2-5; the D gene is possibly TRBD2 (6 bases). Germline CDR1 SGHDT, CDR2 YYEEEE. V was trimmed by 0 bases and J by 5 bases, leaving 14 bases between them. CDR3 length: 15 amino acids. The CDR3 is CASSLASGSGETQYF. In DNA form, the CDR3 reads TGTGCCAGCAGCTTGGCATCCGGGAGCGGGGAGACCCAGTACTTC.

The CDR3 region has the DNA TGTGCCAGCAGCCTGGCGGGGGGGGAAGAGACCCAGTACTTC. Translation: CASSLAGGEETQYF. V is TRBV7-3 and J is TRBJ2-5; 9 nucleotides match TRBD2. CDR3 length: 14 residues. The germline gives CDR1 SGHTA, CDR2 FQGTGA. With 5 bases clipped from V and 3 bases from J, the junction kept 4 bases outside the gene matches.

The V gene is TRBV9, the J gene TRBJ1-1; no definite D call. CDR1 and CDR2 from the germline V gene are SGDLS and YYNGEE. V was trimmed by 0 bases and J by 1 base, leaving 7 bases between them. The CDR3 is 14 residues long. In nucleotides, the CDR3 is TGTGCCAGCAGCGTAGGCGGGGAGAACACTGAAGCTTTCTTT. It translates to CASSVGGENTEAFF.

The rearrangement joins TRBV9 to TRBJ2-7, with 12 positions matching TRBD1. From germline, CDR1 is SGDLS and CDR2 YYNGEE. The trim removed 2 bases at V and 7 bases at J, leaving 7 bases unmatched. The CDR3 sequence is 15 residues long. CDR3 region: CASSVRDRGLGEQYF. DNA for the CDR3: TGTGCCAGCAGCGTCCGGGACAGGGGGCTGGGGGAGCAGTACTTC.